This T cell receptor beta chain was captured in a study of T cell responses to AZD1222 COVID-19 vaccine (dated by TCRdb to about 2021). A note on the overall study: Because spike-specific TCR depth and breadth did not differ between the two schedules, AZD1222 recipients who got a second dose at roughly 4 weeks were pooled with those who got a second dose at roughly 12 weeks. A total of just over 230 trial participants underwent TCR sequencing, of whom around 200 received two doses of AZD1222 and some 26 received two doses of the MenACWY control vaccine. Enrollment into the trials was organized by age into subgroups of 18-55, 56-69 and 70-plus years, and those subgroups contained around 150, 28 and 57 TCR-sequenced participants, respectively.

The CDR3 regions of human TCRbeta chains were analyzed by immunosequencing. On the study's bioinformatics: TCRs in the repertoires were matched against a reference library of SARS-CoV-2-specific TCRs that had been generated with the MIRA antigen-specificity platform. Breadth was defined as the fraction of unique TCRs that were SARS-CoV-2-associated. Depth was defined as the fraction of total T cells that were SARS-CoV-2-associated. Each spike-specific TCR was assigned to its reactive spike region and to a CD4 or CD8 class using the MIRA data. Log10-transformed breadth and depth values were compared by one-way ANOVA with Sidak's multiple comparisons tests. The table was pulled from immuneACCESS by TCRdb, which kept in-frame rearrangements only. Such tables lose some clones; where checked, under half of the loss comes from unresolved V genes, and the rest has no known cause. V and J calls and clone size follow that table, whereas D and trimming were derived from the DNA. Within this sample are some 130,000 clones, with approximately 80% of them counted one time only. Roughly 3.9% of the sample comes from the top ten.

Overall results and qualifications from the work: Nearly half of unique spike-specific TCRs reportedly recognized epitopes outside regions mutated in the B.1.351 and B.1.1.7 variants. A significant rise in spike-specific TCR breadth and depth was observed after two AZD1222 doses relative to day 0 and relative to MenACWY recipients. Because no day 14 peak-response samples were available, repertoires were characterized only after the peak T cell response. Participants were mostly white British and included more females than males, and it was suggested by the authors that clonal diversity may have been underestimated. In the small 56-69-year group, the increase in depth fell short of significance, most likely because of low power. Vaccine-associated CD4 TCRs spanned the whole spike protein, with dominant responses in regions 160-218 and 743-854. Only five to seven AZD1222 recipients were SARS-CoV-2 seropositive at baseline, limiting conclusions about previously exposed vaccinees.

The CDR3, cysteine through phenylalanine, is 10 amino acids long. Of all the DNA, just the CDR3 is kept, 30 bases in frame from base 1. Read against the paper, the sample's time point label means: baseline before first vaccination. Vaccinee samples were obtained from the UK trials COV001 and COV002, which included a single-blind randomized controlled phase 2/3 trial of AZD1222 (ChAdOx1 nCoV-19) in healthy adults. Trial participant PBMC samples were collected at day 0 and day 28 after the second dose for TCRbeta chain sequencing. With respect to this clone: Its antigen is currently not known. Nothing much larger sits one base from this clone, and base qualities are not available.

The rearranged chain carries TRBV12-2 and TRBJ2-7; TRBD2, as called in the table, went unchecked against the DNA. TRBV12-2 is described as a pseudogene. This receptor was taken from an adult in good health. This material consisted of peripheral blood, taken on day 0 of AZD1222 vaccination. The CDR3 region has the sequence CASRPREQYF. The DNA sequence is TGTGCAAGTCGCCCCCGGGAGCAGTACTTC.